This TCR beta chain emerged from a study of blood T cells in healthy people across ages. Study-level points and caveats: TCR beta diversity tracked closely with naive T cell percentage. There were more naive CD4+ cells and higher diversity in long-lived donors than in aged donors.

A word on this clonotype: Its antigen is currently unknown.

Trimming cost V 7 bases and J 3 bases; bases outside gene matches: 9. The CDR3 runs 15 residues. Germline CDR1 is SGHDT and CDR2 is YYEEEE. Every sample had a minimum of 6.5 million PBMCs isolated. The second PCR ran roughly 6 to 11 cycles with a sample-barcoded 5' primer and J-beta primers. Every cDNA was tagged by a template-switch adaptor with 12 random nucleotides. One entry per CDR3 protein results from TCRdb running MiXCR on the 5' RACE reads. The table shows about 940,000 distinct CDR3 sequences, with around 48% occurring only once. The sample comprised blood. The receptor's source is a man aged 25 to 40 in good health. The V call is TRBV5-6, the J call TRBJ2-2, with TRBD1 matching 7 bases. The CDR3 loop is CASGTFDRDTGELFF. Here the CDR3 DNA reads TGTGCCAGCGGCACCTTTGACAGGGACACCGGGGAGCTGTTTTTT.